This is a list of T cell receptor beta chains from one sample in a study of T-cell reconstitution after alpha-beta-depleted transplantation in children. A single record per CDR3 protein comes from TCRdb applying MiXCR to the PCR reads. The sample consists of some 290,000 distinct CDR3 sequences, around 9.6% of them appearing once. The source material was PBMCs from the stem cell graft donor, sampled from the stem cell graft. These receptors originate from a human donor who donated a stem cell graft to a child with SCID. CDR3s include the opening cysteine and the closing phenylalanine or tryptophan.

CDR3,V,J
CATSSRTGGGQISYEQYF,TRBV15,TRBJ2-7
CASSIARGVTGELFF,TRBV19,TRBJ2-2
CASSAHGDRAGELFF,TRBV25-1,TRBJ2-2
CASSLHETKYGYTF,TRBV7-8,TRBJ1-2
CASSFSWADPGKGELFF,TRBV28,TRBJ2-2
CSARVVQGGTNEKLFF,TRBV20-1,TRBJ1-4
CASSLRFPNTQYF,TRBV7-9,TRBJ2-3
CASSTPIGVSEAFF,TRBV19,TRBJ1-1
CASSLDYPEVGATQYF,TRBV7-9,TRBJ2-3
CASSLHAGIGGTTEAFF,TRBV5-1,TRBJ1-1
CASSLRTSGLTDTQYF,TRBV5-1,TRBJ2-3
CASSLEGETTEAFF,TRBV12-3/TRBV12-4,TRBJ1-1
CASSPQASENIQYF,TRBV18,TRBJ2-4
CASDKGSSGNTIYF,TRBV11-2,TRBJ1-3
CASTPTALSTDTQYF,TRBV5-1,TRBJ2-3
CAASVGGGTGELFF,TRBV5-5,TRBJ2-2
CASSPPGTWRFNEQFF,TRBV27,TRBJ2-1
CASSFRTGDETQYF,TRBV7-2,TRBJ2-5
CASSLYSHYGYTF,TRBV27,TRBJ1-2
CASSSPGRGSDTIYF,TRBV5-6,TRBJ1-3
CASSLSILGDTQYF,TRBV27,TRBJ2-3
CASRQRRGREGTEAFF,TRBV12-3/TRBV12-4,TRBJ1-1